The 27 T cell receptor beta chains below come from one sample, sequenced in a study of control samples from healthy donors and cancer patients. Only in-frame clones appear in the TCRdb table, and some are missing; sequencing was by immunoSEQ multiplex PCR. The sample has roughly 400,000 clones, over 75% seen once. The specimen sequenced was PBMCs. Every receptor here comes from a man aged 40-49 years with head and neck cancer.

The chain employs TRBV6-1 and TRBJ2-3; D is unclear. Trimming took off 2 bases at V and 1 base at J, with 13 bases between the two ends. The CDR3 has 16 amino acids. CDR1 MNHNS and CDR2 SASEGT come from the germline V gene. This chain's CDR3 is CASSEITSIGTDTQYF. The CDR3 DNA follows: TGTGCCAGCAGTGAAATCACCTCAATTGGCACAGATACGCAGTATTTT.

The chain combines TRBV5-4 with TRBJ2-7, with 7 bases that match TRBD1. The CDR3 totals 16 residues. V was pared by 0 bases and J by 2 bases, with 8 bases of the junction left unmatched. Germline CDR1 and CDR2: SGHNT and YYREEE (reference sequence). CDR3 bases: TGTGCCAGCAGCTTGGCCGAGACAGGGCCAACCTACGAGCAGTACTTC. It yields the protein CASSLAETGPTYEQYF.

The genes are TRBV5-1 and TRBJ1-6, with 7 bases matching TRBD1. Germline CDR1 reads SGHRS; CDR2 reads YFSETQ. The CDR3 extends over 16 amino acids. V lost 4 bases and J lost 7; bases outside the gene matches: 11. CDR3 nucleotide sequence: TGCGCCAGCAGCCCCCGAACGGACAGGAGAAATTCACCCCTCCACTTT. It encodes CASSPRTDRRNSPLHF.

The V and J genes are TRBV4-1 and TRBJ1-2, with TRBD1 identical over 11 bases. The J segment lost 6 bases and the V segment lost 6 bases, leaving 6 bases of the junction unmatched. CDR3 size: 14 residues. Germline V gene sequence: CDR1 MGHRA, CDR2 YSYEKL. CDR3 in amino acids: CASRRTGGRDGYTF. The DNA for the CDR3 is TGCGCCAGCAGGCGGACAGGGGGCCGGGATGGCTACACCTTC.

The J gene is TRBJ2-1, the V gene TRBV19, with 9 bases lining up with TRBD2. The junction had 12 bases not matched to a gene; V was cut back by 6 bases and J by 9 bases. This CDR3 spans 15 amino acids. Per germline, CDR1 LNHDA and CDR2 SQIVND (reference sequence). This chain's CDR3 is CASRTGLAGVGEQFF. The CDR3 nucleotides read TGTGCCAGTAGGACGGGATTAGCGGGAGTAGGTGAGCAGTTCTTC.

This clone has a single count. V gene TRBV7-3 combines with J gene TRBJ2-5; D is perhaps TRBD1 (6 bases). Germline CDR1 reads SGHTA; CDR2 reads FQGTGA. The CDR3 is made up of 14 amino acids. Trimming took off 4 bases at V and 5 bases at J, with 14 bases between the two ends. CDR3 in DNA: TGTGCCAGCAGCTACACAGGGTGGGGTGAGACCCAGTACTTC. This codes for CASSYTGWGETQYF.

The V gene is TRBV30, the J gene TRBJ2-7, with D perhaps matching TRBD2 (5 bases). CDR3 length equals 12 residues. V lost 3 bases to trimming and J lost 9 bases, with 15 bases between them. Germline V gene sequence: CDR1 GTSNPN, CDR2 SVGIG (reference sequence). CDR3 protein: CAWSDGRRRQYF. Here the CDR3 DNA reads TGTGCCTGGAGCGATGGGAGACGGAGGCAGTACTTC.

The V and J genes are TRBV9 and TRBJ2-4; tentatively, D is TRBD1 (5 bases). The germline V gene has CDR1 SGDLS and CDR2 YYNGEE. The CDR3 runs 15 residues. V shed 6 bases and J shed 1 base, with 14 bases lying between them. The DNA for the CDR3 is TGTGCCAGCACCTCCGGTTGGGGCGCCAAAAACATTCAGTACTTC. Its protein is CASTSGWGAKNIQYF.

The chain couples TRBV30 to TRBJ1-1; 7 positions match TRBD1. Unmatched junction bases numbered 2, after V lost 4 bases and J lost 0 bases. The CDR3 length is 13 residues. Per germline, CDR1 GTSNPN and CDR2 SVGIG (reference sequence). CDR3 nucleotides: TGTGCCTGGATAGGGGGCATGAACACTGAAGCTTTCTTT. It encodes CAWIGGMNTEAFF. Using reference TRBV30 and TRBJ1-1 for the parts outside the CDR3, the full variable domain is SQTIHQWPATLVQPVGSPLSLECTVEGTSNPNLYWYRQAAGRGLQLLFYSVGIGQISSEVPQNLSASRPQDRQFILSSKKLLLSDSGFYLCAWIGGMNTEAFFGQGTRLTVV.

V and J are TRBV27 and TRBJ2-3; TRBD2 matches 10 bases. Germline CDR1 MNHEY, CDR2 SMNVEV (reference sequence). V was clipped by 5 bases and J by 2 bases; unmatched bases: 13. This CDR3 has 18 amino acids. The CDR3 coding sequence is TGTGCCAGCAGTACTACGGGACTAGCGAGACCCTTCACAGATACGCAGTATTTT. The encoded protein is CASSTTGLARPFTDTQYF.

The V and J genes are TRBV6-4 and TRBJ2-1; 8 nucleotides align to TRBD1. The ends lost 3 bases at V and 5 bases at J; junction bases unmatched: 3. The CDR3 length is 14 residues. Germline loops: CDR1 MRHNA, CDR2 SNTAGT. CDR3 region: CASSEQGGNNEQFF. The CDR3 DNA sequence: TGTGCCAGCAGTGAACAGGGGGGAAACAATGAGCAGTTCTTC.

The rearrangement uses TRBV19 and TRBJ2-1, with 7 bases lining up with TRBD2. Trimming took 5 bases from V and 5 from J; bases not matched to a gene: 12. This CDR3 spans 16 amino acids. Germline assignment: CDR1 LNHDA and CDR2 SQIVND (reference sequence). CDR3 residues: CASSLWGGSNDNEQFF. For the CDR3, the DNA is TGTGCCAGTAGTCTTTGGGGCGGGAGCAACGACAATGAGCAGTTCTTC.

This clone has just one count. V usage is TRBV18 and J usage is TRBJ1-1, with 7 bases aligning to TRBD1. The CDR3 consists of 15 residues. J gave up 3 bases and V 3 bases, and 7 bases lay outside the gene matches. Germline values: CDR1 KGHSH, CDR2 LQKENI. The CDR3 nucleotides read TGTGCCAGCTCACCCGAGGGGGCGGTGTACACTGAAGCTTTCTTT. It yields the protein CASSPEGAVYTEAFF.

The chain has TRBV7-9 and TRBJ2-7, with D perhaps matching TRBD1 (6 bases). In germline, CDR1 is SEHNR, CDR2 FQNEAQ (reference sequence). V lost 5 bases, J lost 2 bases, and 10 bases lay in between. The CDR3 spans 13 residues. CDR3 sequence (DNA): TGTGCCAGCAGCGAACAGGGCGCCTACGAGCAGTACTTC. Protein sequence: CASSEQGAYEQYF.

About this clone: Germline and junction disagree at one end, which may indicate a read error. The gene calls are TRBV7-7 and TRBJ2-7; D is possibly TRBD1 (5 bases). Germline V lookup: CDR1 SSHAT, CDR2 FNYEAQ (reference sequence). The CDR3 has 14 residues. CDR3 sequence (DNA): TGTGCTAGCAGCTTTGGGGCCGGATCCTACGAGCAGTACTTC. Translation gives CASSFGAGSYEQYF.

V gene TRBV6-5 combines with J gene TRBJ1-2; maybe TRBD1 (6 bases). Germline V gives CDR1 MNHEY, CDR2 SVGAGI. Trimming took off 2 bases at V and 4 bases at J, with 11 bases between the two ends. CDR3 length: 14 residues. The CDR3 sequence is CASSYDGGLYGYTF. The CDR3 DNA sequence: TGTGCCAGCAGTTACGATGGGGGGCTCTATGGCTACACCTTC.

This chain connects TRBV10-1 to TRBJ1-1; D is perhaps TRBD1 (6 bases). V lost 2 bases and J 0 bases, leaving 13 bases between the germline ends. The CDR3 sequence is 16 residues long. Germline V gene sequence: CDR1 WNHNN, CDR2 SYGVQD (reference sequence). The CDR3 protein is CASSERGAYMNTEAFF. The DNA of the CDR3 is TGCGCCAGCAGTGAGCGGGGGGCTTACATGAACACTGAAGCTTTCTTT.

The rearrangement joins TRBV19 to TRBJ1-4; D ambiguous. Germline loops: CDR1 LNHDA, CDR2 SQIVND (reference sequence). Trimming left V 7 bases short and J 6 bases short, with 12 bases between. The CDR3 extends over 13 amino acids. The CDR3 DNA reads TGTGCCAGTAAGGCAGGACCTCATGAAAAACTGTTTTTT. This sequence encodes CASKAGPHEKLFF.

This chain links TRBV19 with TRBJ1-5; D remains ambiguous. Trimming pared 7 bases from V and 3 bases from J, leaving 7 bases between. There are 12 residues in the CDR3. The germline V gene encodes CDR1 LNHDA and CDR2 SQIVND (reference sequence). CDR3: CASMDFNQPQHF. The DNA for the CDR3 is TGTGCCAGTATGGACTTCAATCAGCCCCAGCATTTT.

The gene calls are TRBV5-3 and TRBJ2-7; D ambiguous. TRBV5-3 is an open reading frame whose function is uncertain. The V end was cut by 1 base, the J end by 2 bases, with 7 bases between. This CDR3 spans 13 amino acids. The CDR3 DNA sequence: TGTGCCAGAAGCTTGCCGGGCGCCTACGAGCAGTACTTC. Its protein product is CARSLPGAYEQYF.

This chain joins TRBV4-2 and TRBJ2-7; no reliable D call. The CDR3 is 16 amino acids. Trimming shortened V by 1 base and J by 3 bases, and 16 bases separated the two germline ends. Per germline, CDR1 LGHNA and CDR2 YNFKEQ. The CDR3 sequence: CASSQGDITEYYEQYF. CDR3 DNA: TGTGCCAGCAGCCAAGGAGACATCACTGAATACTACGAGCAGTACTTC.

The chain recombines TRBV14 with TRBJ2-7; 7 positions agree with TRBD1. The CDR3 is made up of 16 amino acids. Germline V gene data show CDR1 as SGHDN and CDR2 as FVKESK. J gave up 2 bases and V 0 bases, and 7 bases lay outside the gene matches. The CDR3 reads CASSQDPGTETYEQYF. In nucleotides, the CDR3 is TGTGCCAGCAGCCAAGATCCCGGGACAGAAACCTACGAGCAGTACTTC. Variable domain in full (rest from reference TRBV14 and TRBJ2-7): EAGVTQFPSHSVIEKGQTVTLRCDPISGHDNLYWYRRVMGKEIKFLLHFVKESKQDESGMPNNRFLAERTGGTYSTLKVQPAELEDSGVYFCASSQDPGTETYEQYFGPGTRLTVT.

Only one count was recorded for this clone. CDR3 nucleotides: TGTGCCAGCAGCCACAGACAGGGATTCACTGAAGCTTTCTTT. Translation gives CASSHRQGFTEAFF. The chain is built from TRBV3-1 (or the pseudogene TRBV3-2) and TRBJ1-1, with 7 bases that match TRBD1. There are 14 residues in the CDR3. CDR1 is LGHDT and CDR2 is YNNKEL in the germline V gene (reference sequence). J gave up 4 bases and V 3 bases, and 5 bases lay outside the gene matches.

V usage is TRBV5-5 and J usage is TRBJ2-7; 9 bases fit TRBD1. The CDR3 consists of 14 residues. Losses at the gene ends were 6 bases for V and 5 bases for J; bases not matched to a gene: 9. Germline loops: CDR1 SGHKS, CDR2 YYEKEE (reference sequence). The CDR3 reads CASNREGTGNEQYF. CDR3 nucleotide sequence: TGTGCCAGCAACCGAGAGGGGACAGGGAACGAGCAGTACTTC.

The gene calls are TRBV28 and TRBJ1-6; D remains ambiguous. The CDR3 is 13 residues long. With 7 bases removed from V and 5 bases from J, the gap between germline ends came to 9 bases. Germline-derived CDR1 and CDR2 are MDHEN and SYDVKM. The CDR3 nucleotides are TGTGCCAGCAAGACCGTGAATAATTCACCCCTCCACTTT. Translating gives CASKTVNNSPLHF.

The chain carries TRBV10-3 and TRBJ2-7; TRBD2 matches at 7 bases. The CDR3 runs to 15 residues. Germline V lookup: CDR1 ENHRY, CDR2 SYGVKD. V trimming: 6 bases; J trimming: 7 bases; junction bases outside the gene matches: 15. CDR3 sequence reads: CAIRGGQARIGEQYF. DNA for the CDR3: TGTGCCATCAGGGGAGGGCAGGCCCGGATAGGAGAGCAGTACTTC.

The sample holds one count of this clone. The chain employs TRBV9 and TRBJ2-6, with 9 bases aligning to TRBD1. V shed 0 bases, J shed 2 bases, and the junction held 9 bases outside the gene matches. In germline, CDR1 is SGDLS, CDR2 YYNGEE. This CDR3 is 19 amino acids long. The CDR3 region is CASSVARGQGFPGANVLTF. The CDR3 nucleotides read TGTGCCAGCAGCGTAGCTAGAGGACAGGGGTTCCCTGGGGCCAACGTCCTGACTTTC. Together with reference TRBV9 and TRBJ2-6, the CDR3 gives the full variable domain: DSGVTQTPKHLITATGQRVTLRCSPRSGDLSVYWYQQSLDQGLQFLIQYYNGEERAKGNILERFSAQQFPDLHSELNLSSLELGDSALYFCASSVARGQGFPGANVLTFGAGSRLTVL.